This T cell receptor beta chain is drawn from a study of metastatic and nonmetastatic thyroid tumors. In this sample, this clone turned up many times. CDR3 length equals 16 residues. Trimming stripped 4 bases from V and 1 base from J, with 11 bases between. The germline V gene has CDR1 LGHNA and CDR2 YNFKEQ. TCRdb reanalyzed the PCR reads via MiXCR. Of 20,000 or so clones listed, over 9% are singletons. Nobody among the patients had been given any treatment before thyroid surgery. The chain is built from TRBV4-2 and TRBJ2-6; TRBD1 is a possible D gene (6 bases). Sequencing was done on a sample of blood. This clonotype was obtained from a female donor with papillary thyroid cancer or a benign thyroid nodule (not recorded which). Some clones in this sample may be carry-over from other donors' samples. This CDR3 reads CASSLATGSGANVLTF. As DNA, the CDR3 is TGTGCCAGCAGCCTGGCCACAGGGTCTGGGGCCAACGTCCTGACTTTC.